Each of the 11 T cell receptor beta chains below was sequenced from the same sample in a study of blood T cell repertoires in COVID-19. Sequenced by immunoSEQ multiplex PCR; TCRdb stores in-frame clones only, minus some. The table records 180,000 or so clones, roughly 85% of them present only once. The source material was peripheral blood. These receptors were taken from a man between 60 and 70 years old with acute or convalescent COVID-19.

This sequence joins TRBV19 and TRBJ1-5; 8 bases are shared with TRBD1. J gave up 0 bases and V 9 bases, and 7 bases lay outside the gene matches. Germline CDR1 and CDR2: LNHDA and SQIVND (reference sequence). The CDR3 contains 15 residues. CDR3 sequence: CASSPGGYSNQPQHF. The CDR3 region has the DNA TGTGCCAGCTCCCCAGGGGGCTATAGCAATCAGCCCCAGCATTTT.

This sequence joins TRBV7-2 and TRBJ2-1; tentative D call: TRBD2 (6 bases). This CDR3 region has 15 residues. Between the trimmed V and J ends, which lost 5 bases and 9 bases, there was a span of 20 bases. Germline CDR1 and CDR2: SGHTA and FQGNSA. The CDR3 reads CASSAGLPGLIEQFF. CDR3 DNA sequence: TGTGCCAGCAGCGCGGGACTGCCGGGTTTAATTGAGCAGTTCTTC.

This clone was picked up one time. CDR3 nucleotides: TGCGCCAGCAGCTTGGCCACTAGCGGGAAAGACACAGATACGCAGTATTTT. This codes for CASSLATSGKDTDTQYF. This chain connects TRBV5-1 to TRBJ2-3, with TRBD2 matching over 10 bases. The CDR3 loop spans 17 amino acids. The V segment lost 0 bases and the J segment 2 bases; nucleotides outside the gene matches: 6. Germline V gene lookup returns CDR1 SGHRS and CDR2 YFSETQ.

The J gene is TRBJ2-5, the V gene TRBV5-5, with TRBD2 matching over 9 bases. V lost 2 bases to trimming and J lost 2 bases; unmatched junction nucleotides: 13. There are 18 residues in the CDR3. Germline assignment: CDR1 SGHKS and CDR2 YYEKEE (reference sequence). In nucleotides, the CDR3 is TGTGCCAGCAGCTTCTCTTCGCGGGAGGGGGTGGCTCAAGAGACCCAGTACTTC. It translates to CASSFSSREGVAQETQYF.

This clone was seen only a few times. The chain combines TRBV5-1 with TRBJ2-1; no clear D. This CDR3 is 13 amino acids long. Germline CDR1 is SGHRS and CDR2 is YFSETQ. V was clipped by 5 bases and J by 6 bases, with 12 bases between them. CDR3 in amino acids: CASSSQSVNEQFF. CDR3 bases: TGCGCCAGCAGTTCCCAAAGCGTCAATGAGCAGTTCTTC.

V usage is TRBV6-1 and J usage is TRBJ1-6; 8 bases are shared with TRBD1. CDR3 length: 14 residues. V was clipped by 3 bases and J by 10 bases; unmatched bases: 5. Germline CDR1 and CDR2: MNHNS and SASEGT. This chain's CDR3 is CASSDQGAGSPLHF. CDR3 DNA sequence: TGTGCCAGCAGTGATCAGGGGGCAGGATCACCCCTCCACTTT.

The rearrangement links TRBV28 to TRBJ1-2, with a weak D call TRBD1 (5 bases). The V end was cut by 6 bases, the J end by 5 bases, with 19 bases between. The CDR3 consists of 15 residues. Per the germline V gene, CDR1 is MDHEN and CDR2 is SYDVKM. The CDR3 loop is CASRSLIVRGYGYTF. In nucleotides, the CDR3 is TGTGCCAGCAGATCCCTCATTGTAAGGGGATATGGCTACACCTTC.

The chain has TRBV10-2 and TRBJ1-6; 9 nucleotides agree with TRBD1. The ends lost 7 bases at V and 9 bases at J; junction bases unmatched: 10. The germline V gene encodes CDR1 WSHSY and CDR2 SAAADI. This CDR3 is 15 amino acids long. The CDR3 DNA follows: TGCGCCAGCAACACACACAGGGGGCTATCTTCACCCCTCCACTTT. Translated, it gives CASNTHRGLSSPLHF.

V is TRBV19 and J is TRBJ2-7; 8 bases are shared with TRBD1. V was clipped by 1 base and J by 1 base; unmatched bases: 6. This CDR3 spans 16 amino acids. The germline CDR1 and CDR2 sequences are LNHDA and SQIVND (reference sequence). The CDR3 DNA is TGTGCCAGTAGTATAGTGTCAACAGGGGGTTCCTACGAGCAGTACTTC. Translation: CASSIVSTGGSYEQYF.

The chain couples TRBV6-5 to TRBJ2-7; TRBD2 agrees at 7 bases. The V segment lost 3 bases and the J segment 5 bases; nucleotides outside the gene matches: 4. The CDR3 covers 13 residues. From germline, CDR1 is MNHEY and CDR2 SVGAGI. CDR3 protein: CASSYGGSDEQYF. The CDR3, as DNA: TGTGCCAGCAGTTATGGCGGGAGCGACGAGCAGTACTTC.

The chain couples TRBV5-1 to TRBJ1-4; a possible D gene is TRBD1 (6 bases). The CDR3 contains 14 residues. The germline gives CDR1 SGHRS, CDR2 YFSETQ. Trimming left V 1 base short and J 6 bases short, with 10 bases between. The CDR3 DNA reads TGCGCCAGCAGCTTGTGGGGGCGCGATGAAAAACTGTTTTTT. Its protein is CASSLWGRDEKLFF.